This entry lists 29 T cell receptor beta chains sequenced from one sample in a study of shared clonotypes between healthy human individuals. Some clones are missing from TCRdb's copy, which holds only in-frame ones; the method was immunoSEQ multiplex PCR. This table holds about 100,000 clones, about 67% found once. Sequencing was carried out using memory CD8+ T cells sorted from blood. The subset denotes: CD45RO+ cells pooled with CCR7-negative TemRA cells. These receptors were obtained from a woman in her twenties or thirties in good health.

The V call is TRBV18, the J call TRBJ2-7; the D gene could be TRBD1 or TRBD2 (5 bases each). The CDR3 sequence is 13 residues long. Germline V gene data show CDR1 as KGHSH and CDR2 as LQKENI. Trimming took off 3 bases at V and 7 bases at J, with 13 bases between the two ends. This CDR3 reads CASSPRGGTEQYF. CDR3 bases: TGTGCCAGCTCACCTCGTGGGGGAACGGAGCAGTACTTC.

The chain carries TRBV5-4 and TRBJ2-1, with 8 bases lining up with TRBD1. The V segment lost 2 bases and the J segment 3 bases; nucleotides outside the gene matches: 4. Germline V gene data show CDR1 as SGHNT and CDR2 as YYREEE (reference sequence). The CDR3 covers 15 residues. Written as DNA, the CDR3 is TGTGCCAGCAGCTTCACCGGACAGGGCTACAATGAGCAGTTCTTC. Amino acids: CASSFTGQGYNEQFF.

The rearrangement uses TRBV4-1 and TRBJ2-7, with 9 bases lining up with TRBD1. CDR1 MGHRA and CDR2 YSYEKL come from the germline V gene. V trimming: 3 bases; J trimming: 6 bases; junction bases outside the gene matches: 6. The CDR3 extends over 14 amino acids. CDR3 sequence reads: CASSHGTGSGEQYF. CDR3 sequence (DNA): TGCGCCAGCAGCCATGGGACAGGGTCGGGCGAGCAGTACTTC.

The chain is built from TRBV9 and TRBJ1-5; no clear D. This CDR3 region has 14 residues. CDR1 SGDLS and CDR2 YYNGEE come from the germline V gene. The V end was cut by 7 bases, the J end by 0 bases, with 11 bases between. The chain's CDR3 is CASANGDSNQPQHF. CDR3 coding DNA: TGTGCCAGCGCCAACGGGGATAGCAATCAGCCCCAGCATTTT.

This clone was counted between two and nine times. This sequence joins TRBV6-6 and TRBJ1-5, with TRBD1 as a possible D gene (5 bases). Germline-derived CDR1 and CDR2 are MNHNY and SVGAGI (reference sequence). V lost 4 bases and J lost 4, with 14 bases in between. This CDR3 contains 15 residues. The CDR3 sequence: CASSSTGTVNQPQHF. The CDR3 DNA reads TGTGCCAGCAGTTCTACCGGGACGGTGAATCAGCCCCAGCATTTT.

The DNA of the CDR3 is TGTGCCAGCAGGAACGTCGTCAGTTCCCATGAGCAGTTCTTC. Encoded protein: CASRNVVSSHEQFF. The genes are TRBV6-6 and TRBJ2-1; D remains unclear. Looked up from germline, CDR1 is MNHNY and CDR2 is SVGAGI (reference sequence). Trimming removed 6 bases from V and 8 bases from J, with 17 bases in between. This CDR3 has 14 residues.

The chain links TRBV13 to TRBJ2-2; possible D gene TRBD1, 6 bases. The germline V and J ends were trimmed by 5 bases and 10 bases, with 14 bases remaining between them. This CDR3 is 13 amino acids long. Per the germline V gene, CDR1 is PRHDT and CDR2 is FYEKMQ (reference sequence). The CDR3 is CASSHGTTQELFF. CDR3 in DNA: TGTGCCAGCAGCCATGGGACAACCCAGGAGCTGTTTTTT. Full variable domain (remainder filled in from reference TRBV13 and TRBJ2-2): AAGVIQSPRHLIKEKRETATLKCYPIPRHDTVYWYQQGPGQDPQFLISFYEKMQSDKGSIPDRFSAQQFSDYHSELNMSSLELGDSALYFCASSHGTTQELFFGEGSRLTVL.

The chain has TRBV18 and TRBJ1-1; 7 bases match TRBD1. Germline CDR1 is KGHSH and CDR2 is LQKENI. V shed 1 base, J shed 1 base, and the junction held 6 bases outside the gene matches. The CDR3 is 16 residues long. The CDR3 DNA sequence: TGTGCCAGCTCACCACAGACAGGGCTTCCGAACACTGAAGCTTTCTTT. Translated: CASSPQTGLPNTEAFF.

The genes are TRBV18 and TRBJ2-3; 13 nucleotides match TRBD2. The CDR3 has 16 residues. The ends lost 4 bases at V and 8 bases at J; junction bases unmatched: 9. CDR1 and CDR2 (germline): KGHSH, LQKENI. The CDR3 DNA reads TGTGCCAGCTCACGACTCACTAGCGGGAGGGCAGGTACGCAGTATTTT. Its protein is CASSRLTSGRAGTQYF.

The V and J genes are TRBV5-4 and TRBJ2-3, with 8 bases identical to TRBD2. Germline-derived CDR1 and CDR2 are SGHNT and YYREEE (reference sequence). Losses at the gene ends were 4 bases for V and 1 base for J; bases not matched to a gene: 5. This CDR3 has 15 amino acids. CDR3 in DNA: TGTGCCAGCAGCGACGGCGGGAGGCGCACAGATACGCAGTATTTT. This sequence encodes CASSDGGRRTDTQYF.

A few counts support this clone. The chain carries TRBV30 and TRBJ2-3, with D unclear. Germline loops: CDR1 GTSNPN, CDR2 SVGIG (reference sequence). The CDR3 is made up of 14 amino acids. The V end lost 0 bases, the J end lost 4 bases, and 11 bases lay between the germline ends. The CDR3 nucleotides read TGTGCCTGGAGTGTCTCGCTCTACGCAGATACGCAGTATTTT. Its protein is CAWSVSLYADTQYF.

V usage is TRBV5-1 and J usage is TRBJ2-7; 7 nucleotides agree with TRBD1. Germline V CDR1 and CDR2: SGHRS, YFSETQ. After removal of 4 bases from V and 6 bases from J, the junction contained 10 bases not matched to a gene. CDR3 length equals 14 residues. CDR3 loop: CASSATGQAGEQYF. CDR3 DNA: TGCGCCAGCAGCGCCACAGGACAGGCCGGCGAGCAGTACTTC. The full variable domain, in which reference TRBV5-1 and TRBJ2-7 provide the parts outside the CDR3, is KAGVTQTPRYLIKTRGQQVTLSCSPISGHRSVSWYQQTPGQGLQFLFEYFSETQRNKGNFPGRFSGRQFSNSRSEMNVSTLELGDSALYLCASSATGQAGEQYFGPGTRLTVT.

This chain connects TRBV7-3 to TRBJ2-2; maybe TRBD1 (7 bases). V lost 5 bases and J lost 5, with 9 bases in between. Germline V gene lookup returns CDR1 SGHTA and CDR2 FQGTGA. The CDR3 has 13 amino acids. In DNA, the CDR3 is TGTGCCAGCAGCCCAGGGGGGACCGGGGAGCTGTTTTTT. Translated, it gives CASSPGGTGELFF.

The chain combines TRBV5-4 with TRBJ2-5; 7 positions match TRBD2. Germline V lookup: CDR1 SGHNT, CDR2 YYREEE (reference sequence). V lost 6 bases to trimming and J lost 5 bases; unmatched junction nucleotides: 13. The CDR3 is 15 amino acids. CDR3 region: CASTPSREGHETQYF. The CDR3 coding sequence is TGTGCCAGCACCCCATCGAGGGAGGGCCATGAGACCCAGTACTTC.

The genes are TRBV5-4 and TRBJ2-5, with 9 bases aligning to TRBD2. This CDR3 is built from 13 residues. V trimming: 8 bases; J trimming: 4 bases; junction bases outside the gene matches: 6. Germline CDR1 reads SGHNT; CDR2 reads YYREEE (reference sequence). CDR3 protein: CASQREDIETQYF. CDR3 nucleotides: TGTGCCAGTCAGCGGGAGGATATAGAGACCCAGTACTTC. Using reference TRBV5-4 and TRBJ2-5 for the parts outside the CDR3, the full variable domain is ETGVTQSPTHLIKTRGQQVTLRCSSQSGHNTVSWYQQALGQGPQFIFQYYREEENGRGNFPPRFSGLQFPNYSSELNVNALELDDSALYLCASQREDIETQYFGPGTRLLVL.

V and J are TRBV11-2 and TRBJ2-1; 8 bases agree with TRBD2. CDR1 and CDR2 from the germline V gene are SGHAT and FQNNGV. The ends lost 1 base at V and 3 bases at J; junction bases unmatched: 8. The CDR3 extends over 17 amino acids. The CDR3 DNA sequence: TGTGCCAGCAGCTTAGGGGCTAGCGGGCCCTTCTACAATGAGCAGTTCTTC. Encoded protein: CASSLGASGPFYNEQFF.

Concerning this clone: The same CDR3 can be traced to other DNA sequences in this sample. The chain has TRBV28 and TRBJ2-5, with 8 bases identical to TRBD2. The CDR3 is 15 residues long. The V and J ends lost 6 bases and 5 bases, in that order; junction bases with no gene match: 11. Germline V gives CDR1 MDHEN, CDR2 SYDVKM. CDR3 loop: CASSHGSSGSETQYF. The CDR3 DNA sequence: TGTGCCAGCAGCCACGGGTCTAGCGGGTCCGAGACCCAGTACTTC. Together with reference TRBV28 and TRBJ2-5, the CDR3 gives the full variable domain: DVKVTQSSRYLVKRTGEKVFLECVQDMDHENMFWYRQDPGLGLRLIYFSYDVKMKEKGDIPEGYSVSREKKERFSLILESASTNQTSMYLCASSHGSSGSETQYFGPGTRLLVL.

The chain uses TRBV28 and TRBJ1-1; weak D call: TRBD1 (5 bases). There are 18 residues in the CDR3. Trimming pared 3 bases from V and 2 bases from J, leaving 22 bases between. The germline gives CDR1 MDHEN, CDR2 SYDVKM. The CDR3 nucleotides read TGTGCCAGCAGTTTGAGGCGGGGGAGAGATATCGCTAACACTGAAGCTTTCTTT. Amino acid sequence: CASSLRRGRDIANTEAFF.

V usage is TRBV6-4 and J usage is TRBJ2-3; 11 bases align to TRBD2. The J segment lost 3 bases and the V segment lost 0 bases, leaving 2 bases of the junction unmatched. CDR3 length: 16 residues. Germline V CDR1 and CDR2: MRHNA, SNTAGT. The CDR3 sequence is CASSDSGTSGTDTQYF. In nucleotides, the CDR3 is TGTGCCAGCAGTGACTCCGGGACTAGCGGTACAGATACGCAGTATTTT.

The chain links TRBV6-5 to TRBJ2-7; 7 nucleotides align to TRBD2. CDR3 length: 13 residues. J lost 3 bases, V lost 4 bases, and 3 bases had no gene match. Germline values: CDR1 MNHEY, CDR2 SVGAGI. For the CDR3, the DNA is TGTGCCAGCAGTTTGACTAGCCGCTACGAGCAGTACTTC. Its protein product is CASSLTSRYEQYF.

The chain employs TRBV5-5 and TRBJ2-7; D is undetermined. The CDR3 runs to 14 residues. In germline, CDR1 is SGHKS, CDR2 YYEKEE (reference sequence). Trimming took off 0 bases at V and 0 bases at J, with 7 bases between the two ends. As DNA, the CDR3 is TGTGCCAGCAGCTTGGATGGGGACTCCTACGAGCAGTACTTC. This translates into CASSLDGDSYEQYF.

This clone was seen more than once but under ten times. The rearrangement links TRBV7-9 to TRBJ2-1, with 7 bases identical to TRBD1. The CDR3 is 16 amino acids. Germline values: CDR1 SEHNR, CDR2 FQNEAQ (reference sequence). Losses at the gene ends were 6 bases for V and 0 bases for J; bases not matched to a gene: 8. CDR3 in DNA: TGTGCCAGCAGATCAAAGGGGACAGACTCCTACAATGAGCAGTTCTTC. It specifies CASRSKGTDSYNEQFF.

The V call is TRBV6-5, the J call TRBJ2-1; 7 nucleotides match TRBD2. Germline trimming cut 2 bases from V and 8 bases from J; bases unmatched to any gene: 6. This CDR3 has 14 amino acids. Germline CDR1 reads MNHEY; CDR2 reads SVGAGI. As DNA, the CDR3 is TGTGCCAGCAGTTACCGGGGGGTTGAGGATGAGCAGTTCTTC. Protein: CASSYRGVEDEQFF.

This rearrangement joins TRBV20-1 to TRBJ1-1; D gene ambiguous. The CDR3 is made up of 9 amino acids. Germline loops: CDR1 DFQATT, CDR2 SNEGSKA (reference sequence). V was shortened by 0 bases and J by 12 bases, with 5 bases between the two germline ends. The CDR3 spells CSARDLTFF. As DNA, the CDR3 is TGCAGTGCTAGAGATTTGACTTTCTTT.

The CDR3: CATTGGGRSNQPQHF. The CDR3 DNA reads TGTGCCACTACCGGGGGGGGAAGGAGCAATCAGCCCCAGCATTTT. The chain joins TRBV28 to TRBJ1-5; TRBD1 is a possible D gene (5 bases). V gave up 10 bases and J gave up 1 base, with 17 bases separating them. Germline CDR1 and CDR2: MDHEN and SYDVKM. This CDR3 has 15 residues. Supplemented by reference TRBV28 and TRBJ1-5, the full variable domain reads DVKVTQSSRYLVKRTGEKVFLECVQDMDHENMFWYRQDPGLGLRLIYFSYDVKMKEKGDIPEGYSVSREKKERFSLILESASTNQTSMYLCATTGGGRSNQPQHFGDGTRLSIL.

The J gene is TRBJ1-2, the V gene TRBV7-9; 8 nucleotides match TRBD1. The CDR3 runs 13 residues. Germline V gene lookup returns CDR1 SEHNR and CDR2 FQNEAQ (reference sequence). The junction had 2 bases not matched to a gene; V was cut back by 5 bases and J by 3 bases. In DNA, the CDR3 is TGTGCCAGCAGCCCGGGACAGGACTATGGCTACACCTTC. It is translated as CASSPGQDYGYTF.

The chain combines TRBV9 with TRBJ2-5, with 8 nucleotides matching TRBD2. After removal of 4 bases from V and 5 bases from J, the junction contained 13 bases not matched to a gene. The CDR3 is 16 residues long. Germline assignment: CDR1 SGDLS and CDR2 YYNGEE. The CDR3 sequence: CASSPVVGGVGETQYF. The DNA for the CDR3 is TGTGCCAGCAGCCCCGTTGTCGGGGGGGTAGGCGAGACCCAGTACTTC. The complete variable domain, with remaining parts taken from reference TRBV9 and TRBJ2-5, reads DSGVTQTPKHLITATGQRVTLRCSPRSGDLSVYWYQQSLDQGLQFLIQYYNGEERAKGNILERFSAQQFPDLHSELNLSSLELGDSALYFCASSPVVGGVGETQYFGPGTRLLVL.

The rearrangement links TRBV11-3 to TRBJ2-4; D may be TRBD2 (6 bases). The ends were cut back, 4 bases at V and 8 bases at J, with 15 bases in the middle. Germline V gene lookup returns CDR1 SGHNT and CDR2 YENEEA. This CDR3 spans 14 amino acids. DNA for the CDR3: TGTGCCAGCAGCTACCTGACTAGGTTGGACATTCAGTACTTC. Translation gives CASSYLTRLDIQYF.

The chain links TRBV6-4 to TRBJ2-2; TRBD1 agrees at 8 bases. The CDR3 is 16 residues long. From germline, CDR1 is MRHNA and CDR2 SNTAGT. V lost 3 bases, J lost 4 bases, and 7 bases stayed unmatched. CDR3 DNA: TGTGCCAGCAGTGATTCAGCGGACAGGGCCACCGGGGAGCTGTTTTTT. Translating it yields CASSDSADRATGELFF.